The present T cell receptor (beta chain) was sequenced within a study of beta chain features in type 1 diabetes. Findings and limits, study-wide: Shortening of TCRB CDR3s, moderate but significant, appeared in all four CD4+ subsets of Type 1 diabetes patients.

Expressed TCRB transcripts got sequenced, as all isolated RNA was reverse transcribed. About 3.4 million reads on average were seen across naive, central memory and regulatory T cell samples. Data came from immunoSEQ multiplex PCR; TCRdb stores just in-frame clones and leaves some out. Of 150,000 to 200,000 clones in the sample, roughly 60% were seen once. In the case of this clone: Its antigen is unidentified.

Only one heparinised blood draw was taken per donor, and its volume averaged about 116 mL. Central memory, naive, regulatory and stem cell-like memory CD4+ cells were sorted by CD45RO/CCR7/CD25/CD127/CD95/CD27. In all sorted populations, purity surpassed 98%. The CDR3 covers 13 residues. Germline CDR1 reads KGHSH; CDR2 reads LQKENI. Trimming stripped 1 base from V and 6 bases from J, with 9 bases between. The clonotype was recovered from a man younger than 40 with type 1 diabetes. The rearrangement joins TRBV18 to TRBJ1-1; a weak D match, TRBD1 (5 bases). Sequenced sample: naive CD4+ T cells from blood. CDR3: CASSPLRDSEAFF. The CDR3 DNA sequence: TGTGCCAGCTCACCACTAAGGGACTCTGAAGCTTTCTTT.